This TCR beta chain appears in the sequencing data of a study of T-cell reconstitution after alpha-beta-depleted transplantation in children. Notes on the study in general: Roughly two months post-transplant, alpha-beta T cells reportedly originated from several hundred graft clones that had expanded.

Turning to this clonotype: Antigen unknown.

Unique molecular identifiers tagged the TCRbeta library. TCRdb called the PCR reads again in MiXCR, with one record for every CDR3 protein. The repertoire holds 440,000 or so distinct CDR3 sequences, over 40% seen once, with 27% in the top ten. The germline gives CDR1 SGHVS, CDR2 FNYEAQ. This CDR3 comprises 18 residues. V dropped 5 bases and J dropped 7; count of bases not matched to a gene: 15. The chain employs TRBV7-6 and TRBJ2-5, with TRBD2 matching 14 bases. This clonotype was obtained from a girl aged 2 to 9 with aplastic anemia, due to receive a stem cell transplant. The material sequenced was PBMCs, taken before TCRalphabeta/CD19-depleted stem cell transplant. The CDR3 loop is CASSATSGGVLKRSTQYF. CDR3 in DNA: TGTGCCAGCAGCGCGACTAGCGGGGGGGTATTAAAGAGATCGACCCAGTACTTC.